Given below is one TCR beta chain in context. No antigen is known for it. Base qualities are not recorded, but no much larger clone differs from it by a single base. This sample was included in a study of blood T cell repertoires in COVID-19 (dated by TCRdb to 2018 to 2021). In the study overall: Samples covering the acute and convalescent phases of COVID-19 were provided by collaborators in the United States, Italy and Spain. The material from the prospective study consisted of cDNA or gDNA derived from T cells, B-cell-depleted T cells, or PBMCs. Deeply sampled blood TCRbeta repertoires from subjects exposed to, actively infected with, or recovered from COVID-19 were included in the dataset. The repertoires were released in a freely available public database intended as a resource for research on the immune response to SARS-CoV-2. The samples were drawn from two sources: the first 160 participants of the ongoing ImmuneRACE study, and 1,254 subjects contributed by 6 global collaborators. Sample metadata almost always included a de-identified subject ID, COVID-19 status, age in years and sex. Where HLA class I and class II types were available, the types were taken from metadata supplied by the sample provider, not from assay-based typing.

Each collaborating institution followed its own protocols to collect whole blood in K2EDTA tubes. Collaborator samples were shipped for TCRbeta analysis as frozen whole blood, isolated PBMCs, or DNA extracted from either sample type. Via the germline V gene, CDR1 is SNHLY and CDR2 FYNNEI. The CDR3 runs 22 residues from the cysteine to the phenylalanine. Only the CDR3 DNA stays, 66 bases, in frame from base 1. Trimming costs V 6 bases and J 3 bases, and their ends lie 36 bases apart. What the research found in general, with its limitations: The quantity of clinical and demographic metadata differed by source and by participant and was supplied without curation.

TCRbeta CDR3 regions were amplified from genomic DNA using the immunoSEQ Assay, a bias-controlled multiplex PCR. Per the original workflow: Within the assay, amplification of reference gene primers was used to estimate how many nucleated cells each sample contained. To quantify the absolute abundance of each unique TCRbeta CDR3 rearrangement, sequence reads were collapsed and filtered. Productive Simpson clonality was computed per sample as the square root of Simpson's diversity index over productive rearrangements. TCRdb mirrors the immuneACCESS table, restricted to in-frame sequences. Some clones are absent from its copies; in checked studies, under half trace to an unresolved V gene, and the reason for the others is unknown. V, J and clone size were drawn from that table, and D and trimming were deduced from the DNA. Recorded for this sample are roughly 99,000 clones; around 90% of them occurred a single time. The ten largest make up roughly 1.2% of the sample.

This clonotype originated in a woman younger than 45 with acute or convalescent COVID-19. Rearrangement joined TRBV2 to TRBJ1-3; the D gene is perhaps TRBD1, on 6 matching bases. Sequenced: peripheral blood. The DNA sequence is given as TGTGCCAGCAGCAGTGACAGGTTCCGAGCTTCCTACCCCGGCGTATTTGGAAACACCATATATTTT. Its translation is CASSSDRFRASYPGVFGNTIYF.